This note documents a single T cell receptor beta chain sequence. The antigen is not known. V gave up 6 bases and J gave up 2 bases; unmatched junction bases: 6. CDR1 and CDR2 (germline): SGHAT, FQNNGV. CDR3 length: 15 residues. The source of the sample is a study of OX40 agonist ivuxolimab in advanced cancers. Study-wide background: Patients received ivuxolimab, an intravenous treatment, every 2 weeks at 0.01 to 10 mg/kg. Three individuals attained partial responses, comprising one hepatocellular carcinoma case and two cutaneous melanoma cases. Study conclusions and caveats: Some of the lowest clonal expansion was seen in partial responders at 0.1-3.0 mg/kg. Determination of antigen specificity was not performed for the expanded peripheral T cells.

TCRdb's table, derived via immunoSEQ multiplex PCR, lists solely in-frame clones and lacks some. In the table there are roughly 52,000 clones, roughly 82% of which are singletons. This specimen was CD4+ or CD8+ T cells sorted from blood, taken in a trial of the OX40 agonist ivuxolimab. The chain employs TRBV11-2 and TRBJ1-2; 10 positions match TRBD1. The TCR sequence derives from an adult with an advanced solid tumor such as melanoma, head and neck, liver or kidney cancer. The CDR3 reads CASRKRGQGNYGYTF. CDR3 nucleotide sequence: TGTGCCAGCAGGAAAAGGGGACAGGGGAACTATGGCTACACCTTC.